This TCR beta chain was captured in a study of chemoradiotherapy in HPV16-positive cancers (dated by TCRdb to 2021 to 2024). Context from the whole study: Candidate HPV-specific T-cell clones and common TCR motifs were defined by functional T-cell assays performed on cells from a couple of HPV16-positive patients. Whether T-cell immunity against the HPV oncoproteins E6 and E7 changes during chemoradiotherapy and whether survival is affected by this immunity were examined in the study. Next, the candidate HPV-specific TCRs and motifs were followed in TCR repertoires from 80 to 90 patients with HPV-related cancers. The research as a whole found: Among HPV16-positive patients, expansion of HPV-responsive T cells during chemoradiotherapy was associated with better recurrence-free survival. The functional definition of HPV-specific T cells came from only a couple of HPV16-positive patients, and the survival association was reported for HPV16-positive patients. Expansion of candidate HPV-specific clones and E7-related TCR motifs was observed in the tumor microenvironment during treatment, whereas no such expansion was observed for non-HPV-specific T cells.

Libraries came from the immunoSEQ multiplex PCR assay. TCRdb carries this immuneACCESS record with in-frame sequences only. Its versions omit some clonotypes, under half of them owing to an unresolved V gene in the studies checked, with the rest unexplained. The sample table holds about 14,000 clones, of which 89% were seen once. The ten top clones hold approximately 4.7% of the sample. Repertoires were sampled repeatedly over the course of chemoradiotherapy so that clonal expansion in the tumor microenvironment could be followed. As concerns this clone: The clone's antigen remains unknown. The input lacks base qualities; no much larger clone sits a single base away.

The specimen comprised tumor tissue, sampled from a patient who underwent chemoradiotherapy. This clonotype was obtained from a human donor with HPV-associated anogenital cancer.

The CDR3 region: CASSDPAQDGSNQPQHF. DNA sequence: TGTGCCAGCAGTGACCCGGCCCAGGACGGAAGCAATCAGCCCCAGCATTTT. The sequence links TRBV6-4 to TRBJ1-5; the D gene assignment is ambiguous. The CDR3 sequence holds 17 residues, the cysteine and phenylalanine included. The DNA shown is the 51-base CDR3, in frame from base 1. CDR1 and CDR2 were assigned from the germline V gene as MRHNA and SNTAGT. V loses 2 bases of germline sequence and J loses 1 base, and the interval between the two ends is 15 bases.